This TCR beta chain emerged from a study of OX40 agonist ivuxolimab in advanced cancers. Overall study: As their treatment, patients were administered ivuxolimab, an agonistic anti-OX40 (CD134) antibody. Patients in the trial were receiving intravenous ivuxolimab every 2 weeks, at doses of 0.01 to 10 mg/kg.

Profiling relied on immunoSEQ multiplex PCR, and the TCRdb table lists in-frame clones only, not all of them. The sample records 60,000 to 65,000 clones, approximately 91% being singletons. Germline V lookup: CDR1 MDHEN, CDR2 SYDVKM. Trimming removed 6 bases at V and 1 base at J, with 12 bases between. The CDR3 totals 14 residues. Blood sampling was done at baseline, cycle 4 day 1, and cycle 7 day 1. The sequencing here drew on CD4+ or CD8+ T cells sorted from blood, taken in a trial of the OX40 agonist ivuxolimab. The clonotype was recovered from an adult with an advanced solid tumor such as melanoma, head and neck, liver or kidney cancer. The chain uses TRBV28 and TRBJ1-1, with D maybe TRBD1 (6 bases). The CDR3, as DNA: TGTGCCAGCAGCACAGGGTTAGGGAACACTGAAGCTTTCTTT. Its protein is CASSTGLGNTEAFF.